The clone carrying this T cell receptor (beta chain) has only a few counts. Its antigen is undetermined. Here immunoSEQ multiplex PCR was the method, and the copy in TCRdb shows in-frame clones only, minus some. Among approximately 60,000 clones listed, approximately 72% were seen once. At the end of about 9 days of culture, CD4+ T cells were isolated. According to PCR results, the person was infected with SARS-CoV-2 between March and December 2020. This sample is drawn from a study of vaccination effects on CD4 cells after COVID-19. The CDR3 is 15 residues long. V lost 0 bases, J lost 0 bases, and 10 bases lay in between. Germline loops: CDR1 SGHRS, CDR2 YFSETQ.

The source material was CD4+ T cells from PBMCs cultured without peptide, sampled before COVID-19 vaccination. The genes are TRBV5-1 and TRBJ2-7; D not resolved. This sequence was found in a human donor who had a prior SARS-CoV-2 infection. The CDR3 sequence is CASSLGVGSSYEQYF. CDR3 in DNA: TGCGCCAGCAGCTTGGGTGTCGGTAGCTCCTACGAGCAGTACTTC.